Presented here are 28 T cell receptor beta chains from one specimen sequenced in a study of technical replicates of blood from several donors. TCRdb's table, derived via immunoSEQ multiplex PCR, lists solely in-frame clones and lacks some. The data contain under 95,000 clones, about nine tenths of them seen just once; the ten biggest clones take up 0.37%. The sequenced sample was T cells isolated from PBMCs. The source is a human donor in good health. Some clones in this sample may be carry-over from other donors' samples.

The chain carries TRBV6-1 and TRBJ1-1; D unresolved. This CDR3 spans 14 amino acids. The V gene lost 2 bases and the J gene lost 3 bases, with 10 bases spanning the gap. Germline assignment: CDR1 MNHNS and CDR2 SASEGT. CDR3 protein: CASSESRRDTEAFF. The CDR3 nucleotides are TGTGCCAGCAGTGAATCCCGACGGGACACTGAAGCTTTCTTT.

The V call is TRBV16, the J call TRBJ2-3, with D possibly matching TRBD1 (6 bases). The V gene's germline CDR1 is KGHSY and CDR2 FQNENV. V was shortened by 0 bases and J by 4 bases, with 11 bases between the two germline ends. This CDR3 is built from 15 residues. The CDR3 reads CASSQSMGAPDTQYF. DNA for the CDR3: TGTGCCAGCAGCCAATCGATGGGGGCCCCAGATACGCAGTATTTT.

This clone was counted between two and nine times. The J gene is TRBJ1-2, the V gene TRBV5-4, with 8 bases fitting TRBD1. The CDR3 sequence is 15 residues long. Germline V gene data show CDR1 as SGHNT and CDR2 as YYREEE (reference sequence). Unmatched junction bases numbered 3, after V lost 2 bases and J lost 0 bases. The CDR3 bases are TGTGCCAGCAGCTTCGGGACAGGTCCTAACTATGGCTACACCTTC. This encodes CASSFGTGPNYGYTF.

This rearrangement joins TRBV18 to TRBJ1-2; D is uncertain. CDR3 length: 15 residues. Germline V CDR1 and CDR2: KGHSH, LQKENI. With 3 bases removed from V and 5 bases from J, the gap between germline ends came to 16 bases. CDR3 in amino acids: CASSPASDFTYGYTF. The CDR3 nucleotides read TGTGCCAGCTCACCGGCCTCGGACTTCACGTATGGCTACACCTTC. Full variable domain (outside the CDR3, taken from reference TRBV18 and TRBJ1-2): NAGVMQNPRHLVRRRGQEARLRCSPMKGHSHVYWYRQLPEEGLKFMVYLQKENIIDESGMPKERFSAEFPKEGPSILRIQQVVRGDSAAYFCASSPASDFTYGYTFGSGTRLTVV.

The rearrangement links TRBV9 to TRBJ2-1, with 12 bases fitting TRBD2. This CDR3 is built from 19 residues. With 3 bases clipped from V and 0 bases from J, the junction kept 10 bases outside the gene matches. Germline values: CDR1 SGDLS, CDR2 YYNGEE. The CDR3, as DNA: TGTGCCAGCAGCGACCCACTAGCGGGGGGCCACAGCTCCTACAATGAGCAGTTCTTC. It encodes CASSDPLAGGHSSYNEQFF.

The chain carries TRBV4-1 and TRBJ1-2; the match to TRBD1 covers 7 bases. With 4 bases clipped from V and 7 bases from J, the junction kept 6 bases outside the gene matches. The CDR3 totals 13 residues. The V gene's germline CDR1 is MGHRA and CDR2 YSYEKL. The DNA for the CDR3 is TGCGCCAGCAGCCCAACAGGGGATCGTGGCTACACCTTC. This codes for CASSPTGDRGYTF.

The CDR3 is CASSLSSQPQHF. The DNA of the CDR3 is TGTGCCAGCAGCCTGTCGAGCCAGCCCCAGCATTTT. The chain has TRBV7-9 and TRBJ1-5; D is unresolved. Germline CDR1 reads SEHNR; CDR2 reads FQNEAQ (reference sequence). V lost 5 bases and J 7 bases, leaving 9 bases between the germline ends. CDR3 size: 12 residues.

The rearrangement uses TRBV30 and TRBJ2-3; 7 bases are shared with TRBD1. The CDR3 contains 19 residues. With V trimmed by 3 bases and J by 3 bases, 21 bases remained unmatched. CDR1 and CDR2 (germline): GTSNPN, SVGIG (reference sequence). Here the CDR3 reads CAWRGSGAGGQGWTDTQYF. The CDR3, as DNA: TGTGCCTGGAGAGGGTCAGGGGCAGGGGGACAAGGGTGGACAGATACGCAGTATTTT.

This clone was detected once. J is TRBJ2-7 and V is TRBV7-9; D possibly corresponds to TRBD2 (6 bases). V shed 3 bases and J shed 0 bases, with 12 bases lying between them. The CDR3 covers 15 residues. Germline CDR1 is SEHNR and CDR2 is FQNEAQ (reference sequence). CDR3 region: CASSFIDGGSYEQYF. In DNA, the CDR3 is TGTGCCAGCAGCTTCATTGACGGGGGCTCCTACGAGCAGTACTTC.

V is TRBV19 and J is TRBJ1-5, with 9 bases aligning to TRBD1. The CDR3 consists of 13 residues. Unmatched junction bases numbered 4, after V lost 8 bases and J lost 5 bases. Germline-derived CDR1 and CDR2 are LNHDA and SQIVND (reference sequence). CDR3 sequence: CASGTGPYQPQHF. The CDR3, as DNA: TGTGCCAGTGGGACAGGGCCCTATCAGCCCCAGCATTTT.

The rearrangement joins TRBV19 to TRBJ1-5; TRBD1 aligns across 7 bases. Germline V gene data show CDR1 as LNHDA and CDR2 as SQIVND (reference sequence). The ends lost 6 bases at V and 0 bases at J; junction bases unmatched: 5. CDR3 length: 15 residues. Here the CDR3 reads CASRTGPNSNQPQHF. The CDR3 DNA follows: TGTGCCAGTAGGACAGGGCCTAATAGCAATCAGCCCCAGCATTTT. The entire variable domain, with the rest obtained from reference TRBV19 and TRBJ1-5, is as follows: DGGITQSPKYLFRKEGQNVTLSCEQNLNHDAMYWYRQDPGQGLRLIYYSQIVNDFQKGDIAEGYSVSREKKESFPLTVTSAQKNPTAFYLCASRTGPNSNQPQHFGDGTRLSIL.

The chain couples TRBV7-8 to TRBJ1-4, with 8 bases identical to TRBD1. V was pared by 0 bases and J by 2 bases, with 14 bases of the junction left unmatched. The CDR3 extends over 20 amino acids. Germline CDR1 reads SGHVS; CDR2 reads FQNEAQ. CDR3 amino acids: CASSLARVDRGKSTNEKLFF. The CDR3 nucleotides read TGTGCCAGCAGCTTAGCGCGAGTAGACAGGGGAAAGTCGACTAATGAAAAACTGTTTTTT.

The V and J genes are TRBV4-2 and TRBJ2-3; 8 bases map to TRBD2. CDR3 length equals 17 residues. Germline V gives CDR1 LGHNA, CDR2 YNFKEQ. V gave up 1 base and J gave up 2 bases; unmatched junction bases: 8. In nucleotides, the CDR3 is TGTGCCAGCAGCCAAGCCCAGCGGGGGTTTGCCACAGATACGCAGTATTTT. This gives the protein CASSQAQRGFATDTQYF.

The CDR3 DNA sequence: TGTGCCAGCAGCGTAGAATCAGGGAGGAGCGAGCAGTACTTC. Residues: CASSVESGRSEQYF. The chain joins TRBV9 to TRBJ2-7, with D tentatively TRBD2 (6 bases). The CDR3 loop spans 14 amino acids. Germline V gene sequence: CDR1 SGDLS, CDR2 YYNGEE. Trimming left V 0 bases short and J 6 bases short, with 13 bases between.

CDR3 region: CASSLVGTGGILGYGYTF. The CDR3 nucleotides are TGCGCCAGCAGCTTGGTAGGGACAGGGGGCATCTTGGGCTATGGCTACACCTTC. The rearrangement links TRBV5-1 to TRBJ1-2, with 12 bases that match TRBD1. This CDR3 has 18 residues. V trimming: 0 bases; J trimming: 4 bases; junction bases outside the gene matches: 10. The germline V gene has CDR1 SGHRS and CDR2 YFSETQ.

V usage is TRBV15 and J usage is TRBJ1-4; 8 nucleotides agree with TRBD1. This CDR3 has 15 amino acids. Germline-derived CDR1 and CDR2 are LNHNV and YYDKDF (reference sequence). V gave up 3 bases and J gave up 6 bases; unmatched junction bases: 6. CDR3 DNA sequence: TGTGCCACCAGCAGGGAGGACAGGGATCATGAAAAACTGTTTTTT. Protein sequence: CATSREDRDHEKLFF.

V and J are TRBV20-1 and TRBJ2-3, with D perhaps TRBD1 (6 bases). This CDR3 has 11 amino acids. CDR1 is DFQATT and CDR2 is SNEGSKA in the germline V gene (reference sequence). V dropped 6 bases and J dropped 6 bases, with 10 bases sitting between them. For the CDR3, the DNA is TGCAGTGCCCCGAGGGGGGATACGCAGTATTTT. Translation gives CSAPRGDTQYF.

This chain connects TRBV5-1 to TRBJ2-7; 7 nucleotides agree with TRBD1. The CDR3 is made up of 12 amino acids. Losses at the gene ends were 3 bases for V and 6 bases for J; bases not matched to a gene: 3. Germline-derived CDR1 and CDR2 are SGHRS and YFSETQ. The CDR3 region is CASSSYRGEQYF. CDR3 DNA: TGCGCCAGCAGCTCCTACAGGGGCGAGCAGTACTTC.

V is TRBV5-1 and J is TRBJ1-2, with 8 bases aligning to TRBD1. Germline lookup yields CDR1 SGHRS and CDR2 YFSETQ. Trimming cost V 4 bases and J 0 bases; bases outside gene matches: 20. The CDR3 sequence is 20 residues long. The CDR3 region is CASSRRDRTTSGHTNYGYTF. CDR3 coding DNA: TGCGCCAGCAGCAGAAGGGACAGGACCACGAGTGGCCACACTAACTATGGCTACACCTTC.

V and J are TRBV4-1 and TRBJ1-5, with D possibly matching TRBD1 (5 bases). Per germline, CDR1 MGHRA and CDR2 YSYEKL. CDR3 size: 15 residues. The V end was cut by 3 bases, the J end by 3 bases, with 12 bases between. The chain's CDR3 is CASSQEGVNNQPQHF. The DNA for the CDR3 is TGCGCCAGCAGCCAGGAAGGGGTTAACAATCAGCCCCAGCATTTT.

This clone appeared once. The V call is TRBV4-2, the J call TRBJ1-1; the match to TRBD1 covers 9 bases. CDR3 length: 15 amino acids. Unmatched junction bases numbered 10, after V lost 4 bases and J lost 7 bases. The germline CDR1 and CDR2 sequences are LGHNA and YNFKEQ. The CDR3 is CASSRRTGAPNEAFF. As DNA, the CDR3 is TGTGCCAGCAGCCGCCGGACAGGGGCCCCCAATGAAGCTTTCTTT.

This clone was recorded only once. CDR3 sequence: CASSRAGSSYNEQFF. DNA of the CDR3: TGTGCCAGCAGCAGAGCGGGGAGCTCCTACAATGAGCAGTTCTTC. This chain links TRBV11-2 with TRBJ2-1, with 7 bases matching TRBD2. Germline CDR1 is SGHAT and CDR2 is FQNNGV. This CDR3 region has 15 residues. With 5 bases clipped from V and 0 bases from J, the junction kept 4 bases outside the gene matches.

V usage is TRBV7-2 and J usage is TRBJ2-7; 11 positions agree with TRBD2. Per germline, CDR1 SGHTA and CDR2 FQGNSA. The CDR3 totals 14 residues. J lost 4 bases, V lost 5 bases, and 4 bases had no gene match. CDR3 in DNA: TGTGCCAGCAGCACACTAGCGGGGGTGTACGAGCAGTACTTC. It is translated as CASSTLAGVYEQYF.

J is TRBJ2-3 and V is TRBV28; 7 nucleotides align to TRBD2. The CDR3 loop spans 15 amino acids. Germline V CDR1 and CDR2: MDHEN, SYDVKM. V was pared by 10 bases and J by 0 bases, with 10 bases of the junction left unmatched. CDR3 in DNA: TGTGCCACCGCAAGCGGGACCCGGAGCACAGATACGCAGTATTTT. Amino acid sequence: CATASGTRSTDTQYF. The full variable domain, with the rest looked up from reference TRBV28 and TRBJ2-3, is DVKVTQSSRYLVKRTGEKVFLECVQDMDHENMFWYRQDPGLGLRLIYFSYDVKMKEKGDIPEGYSVSREKKERFSLILESASTNQTSMYLCATASGTRSTDTQYFGPGTRLTVL.

The chain carries TRBV9 and TRBJ2-5; 7 nucleotides agree with TRBD1. The CDR3 has 16 residues. Germline lookup yields CDR1 SGDLS and CDR2 YYNGEE. The V segment lost 7 bases and the J segment 1 base; nucleotides outside the gene matches: 13. This CDR3 is CASVPLRGLPQETQYF. The CDR3, as DNA: TGTGCCAGCGTCCCCCTAAGGGGGCTACCCCAAGAGACCCAGTACTTC.

CDR3 loop: CASSLPRTGTTGELFF. DNA of the CDR3: TGTGCCAGCAGCTTGCCCCGGACAGGGACCACCGGGGAGCTGTTTTTT. This chain uses TRBV5-5 with TRBJ2-2; 8 bases line up with TRBD1. The germline V gene encodes CDR1 SGHKS and CDR2 YYEKEE (reference sequence). This CDR3 has 16 residues. V gave up 1 base and J gave up 4 bases; unmatched junction bases: 6.

In its sample, this clone was seen once. The chain employs TRBV27 and TRBJ2-1; 10 nucleotides match TRBD1. The CDR3 totals 16 residues. V trimming: 4 bases; J trimming: 3 bases; junction bases outside the gene matches: 6. In germline, CDR1 is MNHEY, CDR2 SMNVEV (reference sequence). The DNA for the CDR3 is TGTGCCAGCAGTTCGTGGACAGGGGGGAACTACAATGAGCAGTTCTTC. Translation gives CASSSWTGGNYNEQFF.

The V call is TRBV9, the J call TRBJ1-2; D is possibly TRBD1 (6 bases). Per the germline V gene, CDR1 is SGDLS and CDR2 is YYNGEE. V shed 0 bases and J shed 7 bases, with 13 bases lying between them. This CDR3 is 14 amino acids long. CDR3 sequence: CASSVDGGAGGYTF. The CDR3 DNA reads as TGTGCCAGCAGCGTAGATGGGGGGGCCGGTGGCTACACCTTC.